This T cell receptor (beta chain) was found in a study of graft-versus-host responses after intestinal transplantation (dated by TCRdb to the early 2020s). Regarding the research as a whole: The transplants that recipients got were multivisceral, liver-intestinal, or isolated intestinal. Graft-versus-host and host-versus-graft alloreactive T cell clones were tracked in the graft, circulation and bone marrow after intestinal transplantation using bulk TCR-beta CDR3 sequencing. Of the 20 to 30 intestinal transplant recipients enrolled in the cohort, one of whom was a retransplant, a few patients without pretransplant specimens were excluded. A peak of at least 4% donor T cells among recipient peripheral blood mononuclear cells was the definition used for donor T cell macrochimerism. To identify alloreactive clones, pre-transplant mixed lymphocyte reaction products were sequenced and then compared with unstimulated pre-transplant donor and recipient T cells. Anti-thymocyte globulin induction was given to all recipients, followed by maintenance tacrolimus and steroids for roughly 3 years. Samples from a few later patients were sequenced in-house on an Illumina MiSeq with MiXCR processing rather than by the commercial service.

Library preparation was by the immunoSEQ multiplex PCR assay. For most patients, high-throughput TCR-beta CDR3 sequencing of genomic DNA was performed by Adaptive Biotechnologies. In the source study's methods: Adaptive's ImmunoSEQ software was the source of the TCR sequencing data for 18 patients, while a few other patients were processed with MiXCR and VDJtools. CDR3 nucleotide sequences shared between donor and recipient were removed because the origin of such sequences could not be assigned. Alloreactive clones required at least 2-fold expansion over unstimulated cells and minimum CFSE-low frequency of 0.002% (template counts) or 0.001% (read counts). Clones detected in sequenced pre-transplant spleen, lymph node, or MLR CFSE-low populations of the donor or recipient were defined as mappable. Cumulative frequency of alloreactive clones was calculated as a percentage of all sequences weighted by copy number. TCRdb limited this immuneACCESS table to in-frame rearrangements with V and J called. A share of clones is missing; checked studies link under half to unresolved V genes, and the rest is unexplained. V and J calls and clone size are given by that table; D and trimming were obtained from the DNA. Recorded for this sample are 20,000 or so clones; just over 75% of them occurred a single time. About 3% of the sample lies in the top ten.

Comment on this clone: Its antigen remains undetermined. No base quality values were provided; no much bigger clone lies one nucleotide off.

To isolate intraepithelial and lamina propria lymphocytes from graft specimens, dithiothreitol, EDTA incubations and collagenase D digestion were used. Bulk TCR-beta sequencing was performed on serial intestinal graft biopsy specimens collected as late as 600 days after transplant. At the junction V is shortened by 5 bases and J by 5 bases; bases outside the gene matches: 9. CDR1 and CDR2, per the germline V gene (reference sequence), are LNHNV and YYDKDF. There are 16 amino acids in the CDR3, from cysteine to phenylalanine inclusive. Only the CDR3 DNA is retained, 48 bases long and in frame from the first base. On the study overall, not on this receptor specifically: In patients with donor T cell macrochimerism, the allografts had high GvH to HvG T cell clonal ratios. Early after transplant, declines in HvG clones were associated with peak levels of circulating GvH clones. Conclusions were limited by the relatively low number and heterogeneity of intestinal transplant patients. GvH clones turned up in recipient bone marrow, with some appearing earlier in ileal mucosa or blood, a pattern consistent with an intestinal mucosal origin.

The chain is assembled from TRBV15 and TRBJ2-5, and 12 bases in between align with TRBD2. The sample consisted of ileum tissue, taken 12 days after intestinal transplant. The clonotype comes from a human patient who received an intestinal transplant, so some T cells may come from the graft donor. The CDR3 corresponds to CATSAPTSGGTETQYF. The DNA reads as follows: TGTGCCACCAGCGCCCCGACTAGCGGGGGTACCGAGACCCAGTACTTC.